The entry that follows covers one TCR beta chain sequence. Its specificity is unknown. An end of the junction does not agree with germline; a read error may underlie this. Germline V gene lookup returns CDR1 SGHVS and CDR2 FNYEAQ. The CDR3 is 13 amino acids. The TCR beta profiling, which covered VDJ combination and CDR3 sequence, was carried out using genomic DNA as the template. TCRdb reanalysed the reads using MiXCR and keeps one entry per CDR3 protein. The sample lists about 190,000 distinct CDR3 sequences; 64% were seen once. The sample comes from a study of CD8+CD57+ T cells in acquired aplastic anemia. Study-level information: The average for DNA from sorted CD4+ and CD8+ cells was about 2.9 ug.

Findings of the study overall: No significant difference in CD8+ Simpson's diversity was found between patients and controls. There were twenty-nine CD8+ CDR3 sequences that occurred in both patients and controls.

This sequence was found in a human donor with severe aplastic anemia or a healthy control (not recorded which). Sequencing used sorted CD4+, CD8+, or CD8+CD57+ T cells (not recorded which) from PBMCs. The V gene is TRBV7-6, the J gene TRBJ2-7; D is perhaps TRBD1 (6 bases). CDR3 residues: CASSHGQSYEQYF. Here the CDR3 DNA reads TGCGCCAGCAGCCACGGACAGTCCTACGAGCAGTACTTC.